This T cell receptor beta chain was documented in a study of T-cell reconstitution after alpha-beta-depleted transplantation in children. The CDR3 covers 14 residues. CDR1 DFQATT and CDR2 SNEGSKA come from the germline V gene (reference sequence). V was pared by 2 bases and J by 3 bases, with 13 bases between. Unique molecular identifiers were incorporated into the prepared TCRbeta library. Each CDR3 protein is one row after TCRdb ran MiXCR on the PCR reads. The sample lists about 610,000 distinct CDR3 sequences, about 11% occurring once. This clonotype was picked up a small number of times. The TCR sequence derives from a human donor who donated a stem cell graft to a child with acute myeloid leukemia. The specimen was PBMCs from the stem cell graft donor, collected from the stem cell graft. The gene calls are TRBV20-1 and TRBJ2-5; D is ambiguous. The CDR3 coding sequence is TGCAGTGCTAGAATTAGAGGATCCAAAGAGACCCAGTACTTC. Protein sequence: CSARIRGSKETQYF.